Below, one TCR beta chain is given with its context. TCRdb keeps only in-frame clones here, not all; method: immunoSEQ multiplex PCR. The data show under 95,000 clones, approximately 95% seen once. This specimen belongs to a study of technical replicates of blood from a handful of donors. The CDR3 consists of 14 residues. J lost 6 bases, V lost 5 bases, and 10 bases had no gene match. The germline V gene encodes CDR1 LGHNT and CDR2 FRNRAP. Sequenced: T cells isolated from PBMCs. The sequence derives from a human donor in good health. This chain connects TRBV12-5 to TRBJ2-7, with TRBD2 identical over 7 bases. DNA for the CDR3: TGTGCTAGTGGTCCGGGACTAAGTCGCCGCGAGCAGTACTTC. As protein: CASGPGLSRREQYF.